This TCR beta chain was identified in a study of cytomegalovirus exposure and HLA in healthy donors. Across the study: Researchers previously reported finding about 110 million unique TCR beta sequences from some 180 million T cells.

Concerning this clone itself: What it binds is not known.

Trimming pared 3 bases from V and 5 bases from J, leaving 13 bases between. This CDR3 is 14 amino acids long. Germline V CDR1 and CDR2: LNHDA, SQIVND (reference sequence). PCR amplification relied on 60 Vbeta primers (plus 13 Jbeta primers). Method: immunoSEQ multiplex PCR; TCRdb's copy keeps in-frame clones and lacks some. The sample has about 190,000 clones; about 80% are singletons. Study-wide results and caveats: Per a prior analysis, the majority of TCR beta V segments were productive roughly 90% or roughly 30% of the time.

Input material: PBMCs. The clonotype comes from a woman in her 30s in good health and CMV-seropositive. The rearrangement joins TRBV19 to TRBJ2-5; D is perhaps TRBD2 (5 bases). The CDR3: CASSMTSGYETQYF. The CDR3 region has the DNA TGTGCCAGTAGTATGACCAGCGGTTACGAGACCCAGTACTTC.